A selection of T cell receptor beta chains follows, all from one sample in a study of immune evolution from preneoplasia to lung adenocarcinoma. Profiled with immunoSEQ multiplex PCR; TCRdb holds only in-frame clones, not every one. The sample consists of about 8,000 clones, approximately 80% of them appearing once. The sequenced material came from FFPE adjacent normal lung tissue. The source of these receptors is a person in their 70s with lung adenocarcinoma. Each CDR3 is given with its conserved first and last residue. The order of the fields is V gene, J gene, clone size, D gene, CDR3 DNA, CDR3 protein. D genes are given only for firm matches. Size is stated for part of the rows, as once, few or many counts, or as a class when the clone is expanded.

TRBV7-9,TRBJ2-1,once,NA,TGTGCCAGCAGCTTAGCCAGCAGCTCCTACAATGAGCAGTTCTTC,CASSLASSSYNEQFF
TRBV4-2,TRBJ1-1,once,NA,TGTGCCAGCAGCCAAGCCACGACAGAGCTCACTGAAGCTTTCTTT,CASSQATTELTEAFF
TRBV7-9,TRBJ2-7,few,NA,TGTGCCAGCAGCGACCGGGGCCCCTACGAGCAGTACTTC,CASSDRGPYEQYF
TRBV6-1,TRBJ1-6,NA,TRBD1,TGTGCCAGCAGTCCACAGACAGGGAATTCACCCCTCCACTTT,CASSPQTGNSPLHF
TRBV18,TRBJ1-2,NA,NA,TGTGCCAGCTCACCACCGTCTAACTATGGCTACACCTTC,CASSPPSNYGYTF
TRBV6-1,TRBJ2-2,NA,TRBD1,TGTGCCAGCAGTGAACTTACAGGGGCGAACACCGGGGAGCTGTTTTTT,CASSELTGANTGELFF
TRBV29-1,TRBJ1-5,NA,TRBD1,TGCAGCGTCTCGGGACAGGGCATGGATCAGCCCCAGCATTTT,CSVSGQGMDQPQHF
TRBV9,TRBJ2-2,NA,TRBD1,TGTGCCAGCAGCCTCCGGACAGGGGTGGTCGTTGACACCGGGGAGCTGTTTTTT,CASSLRTGVVVDTGELFF
TRBV5-4,TRBJ1-2,once,NA,TGTGCCAGCAGCTCAACAGGGACCCCGTATGGCTACACCTTC,CASSSTGTPYGYTF
TRBV7-9,TRBJ2-2,once,NA,TGTGCCAGCAGCTTTGGGGGGAGCATCACCGGGGAGCTGTTTTTT,CASSFGGSITGELFF
TRBV28,TRBJ2-6,NA,NA,TGTGCCAGCAACTCCCTAGCTCCAGGGGGGGCCAACGTCCTGACTTTC,CASNSLAPGGANVLTF
TRBV28,TRBJ2-1,NA,TRBD2,TGTGCCAGCAGCTCTACTAGCGGGAAGGAGTTCTTC,CASSSTSGKEFF
TRBV28,TRBJ1-2,NA,NA,TGTGCCAGCAGTTTAGGGAACTGGGGTCATAATGGCTACACCTTC,CASSLGNWGHNGYTF
TRBV11-3,TRBJ1-5,NA,TRBD1,TGTGCCAGCAGCTTGGGCAGGGGGTTCGGCCAGCCCCAGCATTTT,CASSLGRGFGQPQHF
TRBV12-5,TRBJ2-7,NA,NA,TGTGCTAGTGGCCTCGGACGTTACTCCTACGAGCAGTACTTC,CASGLGRYSYEQYF
TRBV6-1,TRBJ2-5,NA,NA,TGTGCCAGCAGTGATGCGCGTTTCCAAGAGACCCAGTACTTC,CASSDARFQETQYF
TRBV27,TRBJ2-2,once,NA,TGTGCCAGCTTATCGGGGGTCGGGGAGCTGTTTTTT,CASLSGVGELFF
TRBV30,TRBJ2-3,NA,NA,TGTGCCTGGAGTCATGACGGCACAGATACGCAGTATTTT,CAWSHDGTDTQYF
TRBV6-1,TRBJ2-7,NA,NA,TGTGCCAGCATCACCTTTCCCACAGGGTCCTACGAGCAGTACTTC,CASITFPTGSYEQYF
TRBV18,TRBJ1-5,NA,TRBD1,TGTGCCAGCTCACTCGGACAGGGAGATCAGCCCCAGCATTTT,CASSLGQGDQPQHF
TRBV28,TRBJ2-7,NA,NA,TGTGCCAGCAGTGCCCTCGGACGTCTGGAGCAGTACTTC,CASSALGRLEQYF
TRBV2,TRBJ2-1,NA,NA,TGTGCCAGCAGTGAAGACAGCAATGAGCAGTTCTTC,CASSEDSNEQFF
TRBV7-8,TRBJ2-5,NA,NA,TGTGCCAGCAGCCCTTATCCGGGAGTTGGGGAGACCCAGTACTTC,CASSPYPGVGETQYF
TRBV6-5,TRBJ1-2,NA,NA,TGTGCCAGCAGTTACTCTCAGGGGACCTATGGCTACACCTTC,CASSYSQGTYGYTF
TRBV4-1,TRBJ2-7,once,TRBD2,TGCGCCAGCAGCCAGGTCACTAGCGGTAAGCCCTACGAGCAGTACTTC,CASSQVTSGKPYEQYF
TRBV5-1,TRBJ2-7,few,TRBD2,TGCGCCAGCAGTATAGCGGGGGGCTCCTACGAGCAGTACTTC,CASSIAGGSYEQYF
TRBV30,TRBJ1-5,NA,NA,TGTGCCTGGAGTGCCCCTGGGGGGCCCCAGCATTTT,CAWSAPGGPQHF
TRBV2,TRBJ1-5,NA,NA,TGTGCCAGCAGTGAAGCCCGCGGAGGGCCGGGGCCCCAGCATTTT,CASSEARGGPGPQHF
TRBV6-6,TRBJ1-6,NA,TRBD1,TGTGCCAGCAGTTCAGGGGGAGGTTCACCCCTCCACTTT,CASSSGGGSPLHF
TRBV29-1,TRBJ1-2,NA,NA,TGCAGCGTCGCGCAAACAGGGAACTATGGCTACACCTTC,CSVAQTGNYGYTF
TRBV7-6,TRBJ2-3,NA,NA,TGTGCCAGCAGCCCCCGGGGGCGGGAGAGCACAGATACGCAGTATTTT,CASSPRGRESTDTQYF